This entry lists 22 T cell receptor beta chains sequenced from one sample in a study of cytomegalovirus exposure and HLA in healthy donors. In the PCR, 60 Vbeta and 13 Jbeta primers were used. Data came from immunoSEQ multiplex PCR; TCRdb stores just in-frame clones and leaves some out. The table shows 130,000 or so clones, with about 73% occurring only once. Sequenced: PBMCs. The source is a woman between 35 and 50 years old in good health and CMV-seropositive.

The rearrangement links TRBV23-1 to TRBJ1-4; D ambiguous. TRBV23-1 is an open reading frame whose function is uncertain. V lost 9 bases to trimming and J lost 4 bases, with 15 bases between them. The CDR3 runs 14 residues. As DNA, the CDR3 is TGCGCCAGGCACTGGCCGGGGTATAATGAAAAACTGTTTTTT. Translating gives CARHWPGYNEKLFF.

The rearrangement links TRBV15 to TRBJ1-5; TRBD1 aligns across 7 bases. J gave up 7 bases and V 1 base, and 22 bases lay outside the gene matches. Germline CDR1 LNHNV, CDR2 YYDKDF (reference sequence). The CDR3 length is 20 residues. The CDR3: CATSRVSADRRPVLGQPQHF. CDR3 coding DNA: TGTGCCACCAGCAGAGTATCAGCGGACAGGAGACCCGTTCTCGGCCAGCCCCAGCATTTT.

The rearrangement uses TRBV27 and TRBJ2-1; 8 bases are shared with TRBD2. Losses at the gene ends were 7 bases for V and 6 bases for J; bases not matched to a gene: 11. The CDR3 spans 15 residues. Germline V gene data show CDR1 as MNHEY and CDR2 as SMNVEV (reference sequence). The CDR3 DNA is TGTGCCAGCACCACTCTAAGCGGGGGCGGCAATGAGCAGTTCTTC. It encodes CASTTLSGGGNEQFF.

The chain has TRBV2 and TRBJ1-5; D is perhaps TRBD1 (6 bases). Per the germline V gene, CDR1 is SNHLY and CDR2 is FYNNEI. With 7 bases removed from V and 7 bases from J, the gap between germline ends came to 17 bases. The CDR3 has 14 residues. CDR3 sequence: CASNLNRERQPQHF. The CDR3 nucleotides are TGTGCCAGCAACCTGAACAGGGAAAGGCAGCCCCAGCATTTT. The variable domain in full, with the rest retrieved from reference TRBV2 and TRBJ1-5, is EPEVTQTPSHQVTQMGQEVILRCVPISNHLYFYWYRQILGQKVEFLVSFYNNEISEKSEIFDDQFSVERPDGSNFTLKIRSTKLEDSAMYFCASNLNRERQPQHFGDGTRLSIL.

The chain recombines TRBV30 with TRBJ2-3; possibly TRBD2 for D (6 bases). Trimming left V 4 bases short and J 5 bases short, with 16 bases between. From germline, CDR1 is GTSNPN and CDR2 SVGIG (reference sequence). This CDR3 has 14 residues. CDR3: CAWKMAGGKDTQYF. CDR3 nucleotide sequence: TGTGCCTGGAAGATGGCAGGAGGGAAAGATACGCAGTATTTT.

The V and J genes are TRBV28 and TRBJ1-1; TRBD1 agrees at 7 bases. From germline, CDR1 is MDHEN and CDR2 SYDVKM. CDR3 length equals 16 residues. Unmatched junction bases numbered 13, after V lost 5 bases and J lost 4 bases. CDR3 in DNA: TGTGCCAGCAGTCGGAACAGGGGCGTTTTTGGCACTGAAGCTTTCTTT. Its translation is CASSRNRGVFGTEAFF.

The chain has TRBV6-5 and TRBJ2-7; possible D gene TRBD2, 5 bases. This CDR3 region has 13 residues. V was pared by 4 bases and J by 2 bases, with 9 bases between. CDR1 is MNHEY and CDR2 is SVGAGI in the germline V gene. The CDR3: CASSSPGTYEQYF. The CDR3 bases are TGTGCCAGCAGTTCCCCGGGGACCTACGAGCAGTACTTC.

CDR3 sequence: CASSNGDRATYEQYF. CDR3 nucleotide sequence: TGCGCCAGCAGCAACGGGGACAGGGCCACCTACGAGCAGTACTTC. The gene calls are TRBV5-1 and TRBJ2-7; 9 bases map to TRBD1. Looked up from germline, CDR1 is SGHRS and CDR2 is YFSETQ. The CDR3 extends over 15 amino acids. Trimming removed 4 bases from V and 2 bases from J; junction bases left unmatched: 7.

This clone appeared once. CDR3 sequence (DNA): TGTGCCACCGGACTGGACAGGGTAGGCCACGAGCAGTACTTC. The encoded protein is CATGLDRVGHEQYF. The chain recombines TRBV15 with TRBJ2-7, with TRBD1 identical over 8 bases. V lost 8 bases and J lost 5; bases outside the gene matches: 11. The CDR3 is 14 residues long. Germline V gene sequence: CDR1 LNHNV, CDR2 YYDKDF (reference sequence).

The genes are TRBV7-9 and TRBJ2-1, with a tentative D call TRBD1 (6 bases). Germline CDR1 and CDR2: SEHNR and FQNEAQ (reference sequence). The CDR3 has 15 residues. Trimming pared 2 bases from V and 4 bases from J, leaving 12 bases between. DNA for the CDR3: TGTGCCAGCAGCTTAATGAAGGGGGAATACAATGAGCAGTTCTTC. Encoded protein: CASSLMKGEYNEQFF.

The table lists this clone with a count of one. Other DNA variants within this sample encode the same CDR3. The chain carries TRBV5-1 and TRBJ1-3; 9 positions agree with TRBD1. The CDR3 is made up of 14 amino acids. Germline V lookup: CDR1 SGHRS, CDR2 YFSETQ. The J segment lost 4 bases and the V segment lost 3 bases, leaving 2 bases of the junction unmatched. The CDR3 DNA reads as TGCGCCAGCAGCTCAGGGACAGGGGGAAACACCATATATTTT. Translating it yields CASSSGTGGNTIYF.

V is TRBV30 and J is TRBJ2-7; TRBD1 matches 9 bases. Trimming took 1 base from V and 4 from J; bases not matched to a gene: 8. CDR3 length: 15 residues. From germline, CDR1 is GTSNPN and CDR2 SVGIG (reference sequence). CDR3 residues: CAWSAQTGGGYEQYF. CDR3 in DNA: TGTGCCTGGAGTGCTCAAACAGGGGGCGGGTACGAGCAGTACTTC.

This sequence joins TRBV18 and TRBJ2-3, with TRBD1 matching over 9 bases. CDR1 and CDR2 from the germline V gene are KGHSH and LQKENI. This CDR3 contains 20 residues. Trimming at V came to 3 bases and at J to 0 bases, leaving 16 bases not matched to a gene. CDR3 in amino acids: CASSPRDRAGHRTSTDTQYF. CDR3 in DNA: TGTGCCAGCTCACCCCGGGACAGGGCCGGTCACCGTACTAGCACAGATACGCAGTATTTT.

The chain recombines TRBV11-1 with TRBJ2-1; 11 bases are a match to TRBD2. This CDR3 region has 16 residues. CDR1 and CDR2 from the germline V gene are SGHAT and FQDESV (reference sequence). The V gene end was trimmed by 5 bases and the J gene end by 4 bases; junction bases not matched to a gene: 7. The CDR3, as DNA: TGTGCCAGCAGCGCCCCCGGGACTAGCGGTTACAATGAGCAGTTCTTC. Translating gives CASSAPGTSGYNEQFF.

The J gene is TRBJ2-2, the V gene TRBV2; 8 nucleotides match TRBD2. CDR1 and CDR2 (germline): SNHLY, FYNNEI. The V gene end was trimmed by 7 bases and the J gene end by 2 bases; junction bases not matched to a gene: 6. CDR3 length: 15 amino acids. The CDR3 DNA follows: TGTGCCAGCATGGGGACTAGGGGAAACACCGGGGAGCTGTTTTTT. Its protein is CASMGTRGNTGELFF.

The chain employs TRBV9 and TRBJ1-1; the D gene is possibly TRBD1 (6 bases). Trimming removed 0 bases at V and 1 base at J, with 10 bases between. The CDR3 runs to 15 residues. Germline V gives CDR1 SGDLS, CDR2 YYNGEE. CDR3 sequence: CASSVVPQGNTEAFF. The CDR3 DNA follows: TGTGCCAGCAGCGTAGTCCCACAGGGGAACACTGAAGCTTTCTTT.

In regard to this clone: This sample includes further DNA sequences coding for the same CDR3. The chain carries TRBV5-6 and TRBJ2-4; maybe TRBD2 (5 bases). The CDR3 runs 13 residues. Trimming pared 0 bases from V and 8 bases from J, leaving 9 bases between. CDR1 and CDR2 from the germline V gene are SGHDT and YYEEEE. CDR3 coding DNA: TGTGCCAGCAGCTTGGCCGGGGAAGACATTCAGTACTTC. This codes for CASSLAGEDIQYF. The variable domain in full, with the rest retrieved from reference TRBV5-6 and TRBJ2-4, is DAGVTQSPTHLIKTRGQQVTLRCSPKSGHDTVSWYQQALGQGPQFIFQYYEEEERQRGNFPDRFSGHQFPNYSSELNVNALLLGDSALYLCASSLAGEDIQYFGAGTRLSVL.

This chain links TRBV14 with TRBJ1-1; D unresolved. The V end lost 2 bases, the J end lost 1 base, and 2 bases lay between the germline ends. The CDR3 has 12 residues. CDR1 and CDR2 (germline): SGHDN, FVKESK. CDR3 DNA sequence: TGTGCCAGCAGCCAACAGAACACTGAAGCTTTCTTT. It codes for CASSQQNTEAFF.

The rearrangement uses TRBV4-1 and TRBJ2-1, with 8 bases lining up with TRBD2. Germline trimming cut 1 base from V and 0 bases from J; bases unmatched to any gene: 5. The CDR3 extends over 17 amino acids. Germline CDR1 is MGHRA and CDR2 is YSYEKL. DNA for the CDR3: TGCGCCAGCAGCCAAGGGCTAGCGGGTCCCTCCTACAATGAGCAGTTCTTC. Protein: CASSQGLAGPSYNEQFF.

The chain links TRBV7-9 to TRBJ1-1; maybe TRBD1 (5 bases). CDR1 and CDR2 from the germline V gene are SEHNR and FQNEAQ (reference sequence). Trimming removed 4 bases from V and 4 bases from J, with 16 bases in between. This CDR3 comprises 15 residues. CDR3 in amino acids: CASSSLDSRLTEAFF. In DNA form, the CDR3 reads TGTGCCAGCAGCTCCCTCGACAGTAGGCTCACTGAAGCTTTCTTT. The full variable domain, completed using reference TRBV7-9 and TRBJ1-1, is DTGVSQNPRHKITKRGQNVTFRCDPISEHNRLYWYRQTLGQGPEFLTYFQNEAQLEKSRLLSDRFSAERPKGSFSTLEIQRTEQGDSAMYLCASSSLDSRLTEAFFGQGTRLTVV.

The chain joins TRBV9 to TRBJ2-3, with TRBD2 identical over 8 bases. V shed 3 bases, J shed 0 bases, and the junction held 6 bases outside the gene matches. CDR3 length equals 16 residues. Germline values: CDR1 SGDLS, CDR2 YYNGEE. This CDR3 is CASSAHSGTSTDTQYF. The CDR3 nucleotides read TGTGCCAGCAGCGCCCATAGCGGGACTAGCACAGATACGCAGTATTTT. The complete variable domain, with remaining parts taken from reference TRBV9 and TRBJ2-3, reads DSGVTQTPKHLITATGQRVTLRCSPRSGDLSVYWYQQSLDQGLQFLIQYYNGEERAKGNILERFSAQQFPDLHSELNLSSLELGDSALYFCASSAHSGTSTDTQYFGPGTRLTVL.

V and J are TRBV19 and TRBJ2-7, with D tentatively TRBD2 (6 bases). CDR1 and CDR2 from the germline V gene are LNHDA and SQIVND (reference sequence). Trimming cost V 5 bases and J 2 bases, with 16 bases left between them. The CDR3 runs to 15 residues. For the CDR3, the DNA is TGTGCCAGTAGTGCCTCACTAGCTCATACCTACGAGCAGTACTTC. Amino acids: CASSASLAHTYEQYF.